The 20 T cell receptor beta chains below all came from one sample that was sequenced in a study of shared clonotypes between healthy human individuals (dated by TCRdb to 2018 to 2020). Receptor libraries were prepared by the immunoSEQ multiplex PCR assay. TCRdb limited this immuneACCESS table to in-frame rearrangements with V and J called. A share of clones is missing; checked studies link under half to unresolved V genes, and the rest is unexplained. Within this sample are roughly 770,000 clones, with approximately 97% of them counted one time only. The biggest ten clones account for around 0.25% of the sample. CD8 naive samples were CD45RO-negative cells positively selected for CCR7, giving a CD45RA+CCR7+ population that excluded TemRA cells. Sequenced material: naive CD8+ T cells sorted from blood. Interpreted using the paper, the cell subset or site label stands for: CD45RA+CCR7+. Receptors were obtained from a man under 40 in good health.

The V call is TRBV5-4, the J call TRBJ1-2; no definite D call. V gave up 0 bases and J gave up 4 bases, with 7 bases separating them. This CDR3 has 13 amino acids. Germline CDR1 is SGHNT and CDR2 is YYREEE (reference sequence). CDR3 nucleotide sequence: TGTGCCAGCAGCTTGGCCCACAGCTATGGCTACACCTTC. Its translation: CASSLAHSYGYTF. Full variable domain (rest looked up from reference TRBV5-4 and TRBJ1-2): ETGVTQSPTHLIKTRGQQVTLRCSSQSGHNTVSWYQQALGQGPQFIFQYYREEENGRGNFPPRFSGLQFPNYSSELNVNALELDDSALYLCASSLAHSYGYTFGSGTRLTVV.

The chain joins TRBV7-9 to TRBJ2-1; D possibly corresponds to TRBD2 (6 bases). With 5 bases removed from V and 0 bases from J, the gap between germline ends came to 11 bases. The germline V gene encodes CDR1 SEHNR and CDR2 FQNEAQ (reference sequence). The CDR3 sequence is 15 residues long. CDR3 sequence: CASSPSASSYNEQFF. Here the CDR3 DNA reads TGTGCCAGCAGCCCTAGCGCGAGCTCCTACAATGAGCAGTTCTTC.

The chain combines TRBV2 with TRBJ1-2; D is ambiguous. The V end was cut by 2 bases, the J end by 5 bases, with 9 bases between. The CDR3 is made up of 13 amino acids. Germline V gene lookup returns CDR1 SNHLY and CDR2 FYNNEI. This chain's CDR3 is CASSESPGYGYTF. The CDR3 DNA reads TGTGCCAGCAGTGAATCCCCGGGGTATGGCTACACCTTC.

This chain uses TRBV9 with TRBJ2-5, with 13 nucleotides matching TRBD2. This CDR3 region has 20 residues. V dropped 0 bases and J dropped 5; count of bases not matched to a gene: 16. Looked up from germline, CDR1 is SGDLS and CDR2 is YYNGEE. Here the CDR3 reads CASSVDPGTSGVRVGETQYF. The CDR3 region has the DNA TGTGCCAGCAGCGTAGACCCCGGGACTAGCGGGGTCCGGGTGGGGGAGACCCAGTACTTC.

The count of this clone is one. The chain has TRBV7-8 and TRBJ2-2; no clear D. Trimming cost V 3 bases and J 5 bases, with 10 bases left between them. Germline loops: CDR1 SGHVS, CDR2 FQNEAQ. There are 14 residues in the CDR3. CDR3 DNA sequence: TGTGCCAGCAGCTTGGGCATACGGACCGGGGAGCTGTTTTTT. The encoded protein is CASSLGIRTGELFF.

This chain links TRBV6-6 with TRBJ2-7; D call uncertain. Deletions cut 6 bases from V and 0 bases from J, with 9 bases between. CDR1 and CDR2 from the germline V gene are MNHNY and SVGAGI (reference sequence). The CDR3 is 13 amino acids. Here the CDR3 DNA reads TGTGCCAGCAGCCACTGGGGCTCCTACGAGCAGTACTTC. It translates to CASSHWGSYEQYF.

The chain joins TRBV7-9 to TRBJ2-2, with D possibly being TRBD1 or TRBD2 (7 bases each). The CDR3 contains 13 residues. With 4 bases removed from V and 7 bases from J, the gap between germline ends came to 10 bases. Germline-derived CDR1 and CDR2 are SEHNR and FQNEAQ (reference sequence). The CDR3, as DNA: TGTGCCAGCAGCTCCAGGGGGGGCGGGGAGCTGTTTTTT. Its protein is CASSSRGGGELFF.

The chain is built from TRBV6-5 and TRBJ2-3, with D possibly TRBD1 on 5 matching bases. The CDR3 contains 15 residues. Germline V gene data show CDR1 as MNHEY and CDR2 as SVGAGI. Trimming left V 2 bases short and J 2 bases short, with 11 bases between. The CDR3 nucleotides are TGTGCCAGCAGTTACACTCAGACAGCCACAGATACGCAGTATTTT. This encodes CASSYTQTATDTQYF.

CDR3 sequence (DNA): TGTGCCAGCAGCCCCGGCCCCTCAGAGACCCAGTACTTC. Translated, it gives CASSPGPSETQYF. The rearrangement links TRBV9 to TRBJ2-5; D remains ambiguous. Trimming removed 4 bases at V and 4 bases at J, with 11 bases between. The germline V gene has CDR1 SGDLS and CDR2 YYNGEE. CDR3 length equals 13 residues.

The chain uses TRBV5-4 and TRBJ2-7, with unresolved D. Trimming left V 4 bases short and J 2 bases short, with 10 bases between. Germline V gene lookup returns CDR1 SGHNT and CDR2 YYREEE (reference sequence). This CDR3 is 13 amino acids long. The CDR3: CASSGETTYEQYF. CDR3 DNA: TGTGCCAGCAGCGGAGAAACTACCTACGAGCAGTACTTC.

The chain joins TRBV9 to TRBJ2-2, with D unresolved. From germline, CDR1 is SGDLS and CDR2 YYNGEE. The V gene lost 3 bases and the J gene lost 6 bases, with 12 bases spanning the gap. The CDR3 runs to 14 residues. The DNA of the CDR3 is TGTGCCAGCAGCGCGGTCCGAACCCCCGGGGAGCTGTTTTTT. Its translation: CASSAVRTPGELFF.

The chain carries TRBV11-2 and TRBJ2-7, with D perhaps matching TRBD2 (5 bases). The CDR3 extends over 17 amino acids. Trimming pared 5 bases from V and 4 bases from J, leaving 24 bases between. Germline loops: CDR1 SGHAT, CDR2 FQNNGV. The CDR3 DNA reads as TGTGCCAGCAGCAAACCGACGTCGGGGTTAAAGGTGTACGAGCAGTACTTC. Protein product: CASSKPTSGLKVYEQYF.

This chain links TRBV4-3 with TRBJ2-1; 13 positions match TRBD2. This CDR3 spans 17 amino acids. Germline V CDR1 and CDR2: LGHNA, YSLEER. With 2 bases clipped from V and 3 bases from J, the junction kept 4 bases outside the gene matches. The CDR3, as DNA: TGCGCCAGCAGCCAATCTAGGACTAGCGGGGGCTACAATGAGCAGTTCTTC. Translating gives CASSQSRTSGGYNEQFF.

V and J are TRBV11-2 and TRBJ2-1, with 7 bases matching TRBD2. V trimming: 5 bases; J trimming: 16 bases; junction bases outside the gene matches: 8. There are 11 residues in the CDR3. Germline CDR1 is SGHAT and CDR2 is FQNNGV. The CDR3, as DNA: TGTGCCAGCAGCCCTGGGACTAAACCATTCTTC. Its protein product is CASSPGTKPFF.

This clone is a singleton in its sample. The V call is TRBV2, the J call TRBJ2-7; 11 positions agree with TRBD2. The germline V gene has CDR1 SNHLY and CDR2 FYNNEI. V dropped 8 bases and J dropped 6; count of bases not matched to a gene: 12. This CDR3 contains 15 residues. The chain's CDR3 is CASPPGPSGRFEQYF. The CDR3 DNA follows: TGTGCCAGCCCACCCGGCCCTAGCGGGAGGTTCGAGCAGTACTTC.

In regard to this clone: This sample also contains other DNA sequences that code for the same CDR3. The chain employs TRBV6-1 and TRBJ2-7; D remains ambiguous. Germline loops: CDR1 MNHNS, CDR2 SASEGT. V was clipped by 6 bases and J by 1 base, with 10 bases between them. This CDR3 is built from 13 residues. The CDR3, as DNA: TGTGCCAGCAGCGAAACGGTTTCCTACGAGCAGTACTTC. It codes for CASSETVSYEQYF.

V gene TRBV10-3 combines with J gene TRBJ1-2; a weak D match, TRBD1 (6 bases). In germline, CDR1 is ENHRY, CDR2 SYGVKD. V was clipped by 4 bases and J by 3 bases, with 27 bases between them. CDR3 size: 19 residues. The CDR3 DNA follows: TGTGCCATCAGTGGGGGGGGAGACGGAACAGGGCCCCTATACTATGGCTACACCTTC. Translating gives CAISGGGDGTGPLYYGYTF.

The chain couples TRBV27 to TRBJ2-1; D remains ambiguous. Trimming took off 5 bases at V and 9 bases at J, with 11 bases between the two ends. The CDR3 contains 12 residues. Looked up from germline, CDR1 is MNHEY and CDR2 is SMNVEV (reference sequence). The CDR3: CASSPRPGEQFF. CDR3 nucleotide sequence: TGTGCCAGCAGTCCCCGTCCCGGTGAGCAGTTCTTC.

The chain combines TRBV4-1 with TRBJ2-3, with 8 positions matching TRBD2. The germline V gene has CDR1 MGHRA and CDR2 YSYEKL. This CDR3 has 18 residues. The trim removed 5 bases at V and 1 base at J, leaving 14 bases unmatched. The CDR3 DNA is TGCGCCAGCAGCACCCCCCGGGAGGGGACATCTGGCACAGATACGCAGTATTTT. It codes for CASSTPREGTSGTDTQYF.

The genes are TRBV7-8 and TRBJ2-7; 12 bases fit TRBD2. This CDR3 region has 16 residues. The germline gives CDR1 SGHVS, CDR2 FQNEAQ. Trimming at V came to 5 bases and at J to 2 bases, leaving 7 bases not matched to a gene. The CDR3 sequence is CASSPRLAGETYEQYF. The CDR3 DNA is TGTGCCAGCAGCCCGAGACTAGCGGGGGAAACCTACGAGCAGTACTTC.